The present T cell receptor (beta chain) was sequenced within a study of identical twins. TCRdb passed the 5' RACE reads through MiXCR, listing each CDR3 protein once. The top ten clones hold 0.75% to 1% of a sample with some 660,000 distinct CDR3 sequences, more than 6.5% of them seen once. Study results and caveats: Out-of-frame alpha sequences that twins shared showed excess low generation probability. Beta clonotypes that were abundant in cord blood contained fewer insertions, a pattern absent from memory repertoires.

The CDR3 totals 12 residues. V was pared by 0 bases and J by 8 bases, with 5 bases between. CDR1 is SGHTA, CDR2 FQGTGA, per germline. This clonotype was seen a handful of times. Antigen unknown. This same sample was also taken into another study, of yellow fever vaccine responses in identical twins.

Sequenced sample: PBMCs. The chain carries TRBV7-3 and TRBJ2-1; D gene ambiguous. The origin of this receptor is a woman under 30 in good health. Here the CDR3 DNA reads TGTGCCAGCAGCTTAACAGCACATGAGCAGTTCTTC. Its protein is CASSLTAHEQFF.